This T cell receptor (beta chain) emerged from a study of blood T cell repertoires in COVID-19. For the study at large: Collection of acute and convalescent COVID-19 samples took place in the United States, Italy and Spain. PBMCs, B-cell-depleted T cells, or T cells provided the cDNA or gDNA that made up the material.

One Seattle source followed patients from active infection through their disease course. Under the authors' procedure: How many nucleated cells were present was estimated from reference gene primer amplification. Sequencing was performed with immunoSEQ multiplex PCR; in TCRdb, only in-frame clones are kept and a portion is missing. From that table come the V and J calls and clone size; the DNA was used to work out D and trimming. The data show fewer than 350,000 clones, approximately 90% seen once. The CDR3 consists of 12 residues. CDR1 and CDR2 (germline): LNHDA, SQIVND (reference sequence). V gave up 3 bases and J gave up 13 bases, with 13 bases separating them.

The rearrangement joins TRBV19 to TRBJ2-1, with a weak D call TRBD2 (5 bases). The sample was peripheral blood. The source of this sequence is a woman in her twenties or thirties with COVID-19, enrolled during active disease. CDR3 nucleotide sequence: TGTGCCAGTAGTATGAGGGAACGGCCCCAGTTCTTC. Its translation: CASSMRERPQFF.